This T cell receptor beta chain was sequenced during a study of T cells expressing NK-cell markers. About the study: The authors sequenced eight donors, of whom seven were HCMV-seropositive and one was seronegative.

Germline values: CDR1 SGHTA, CDR2 FQGNSA. The CDR3 is 13 amino acids. It was by 5'RACE template switching with UMIs that TCR beta cDNA was made. Reprocessing the 5' RACE reads, TCRdb reports a single entry for every CDR3 protein and omits DNA. The sample has hundreds of thousands of distinct CDR3 sequences; the top ten hold roughly 4.2%. The sequenced sample was blood T cells: a sorted CD56 or NKG2C T cell subset, CD4+ or CD8+ T cells, or bulk PBMC T cells (not recorded which). This TCR was recovered from a woman aged 18 to 75 in good health. The gene calls are TRBV7-2 and TRBJ1-1. The CDR3 reads CASRTTRDTEAFF.